This TCR beta chain was observed in a study of tumor-infiltrating lymphocytes in localized non-small cell lung cancer. From germline, CDR1 is SNHLY and CDR2 FYNNEI. The CDR3 length is 14 residues. Between the trimmed V and J ends, which lost 8 bases and 1 base, there was a span of 11 bases. By proportion, this clone is medium-sized. Libraries were prepared by immunoSEQ multiplex PCR; TCRdb keeps only in-frame clonotypes and omits some of them. The table shows 21,000 or so clones, with approximately 73% occurring only once. The TCR was taken from a human donor with non-small cell lung cancer. What was sequenced was lung tumor tissue. The genes are TRBV2 and TRBJ1-4; D is perhaps TRBD1 (5 bases). The CDR3, as DNA: TGTGCCAGCCAAGGGGACCGAACTAATGAAAAACTGTTTTTT. Amino acids: CASQGDRTNEKLFF.